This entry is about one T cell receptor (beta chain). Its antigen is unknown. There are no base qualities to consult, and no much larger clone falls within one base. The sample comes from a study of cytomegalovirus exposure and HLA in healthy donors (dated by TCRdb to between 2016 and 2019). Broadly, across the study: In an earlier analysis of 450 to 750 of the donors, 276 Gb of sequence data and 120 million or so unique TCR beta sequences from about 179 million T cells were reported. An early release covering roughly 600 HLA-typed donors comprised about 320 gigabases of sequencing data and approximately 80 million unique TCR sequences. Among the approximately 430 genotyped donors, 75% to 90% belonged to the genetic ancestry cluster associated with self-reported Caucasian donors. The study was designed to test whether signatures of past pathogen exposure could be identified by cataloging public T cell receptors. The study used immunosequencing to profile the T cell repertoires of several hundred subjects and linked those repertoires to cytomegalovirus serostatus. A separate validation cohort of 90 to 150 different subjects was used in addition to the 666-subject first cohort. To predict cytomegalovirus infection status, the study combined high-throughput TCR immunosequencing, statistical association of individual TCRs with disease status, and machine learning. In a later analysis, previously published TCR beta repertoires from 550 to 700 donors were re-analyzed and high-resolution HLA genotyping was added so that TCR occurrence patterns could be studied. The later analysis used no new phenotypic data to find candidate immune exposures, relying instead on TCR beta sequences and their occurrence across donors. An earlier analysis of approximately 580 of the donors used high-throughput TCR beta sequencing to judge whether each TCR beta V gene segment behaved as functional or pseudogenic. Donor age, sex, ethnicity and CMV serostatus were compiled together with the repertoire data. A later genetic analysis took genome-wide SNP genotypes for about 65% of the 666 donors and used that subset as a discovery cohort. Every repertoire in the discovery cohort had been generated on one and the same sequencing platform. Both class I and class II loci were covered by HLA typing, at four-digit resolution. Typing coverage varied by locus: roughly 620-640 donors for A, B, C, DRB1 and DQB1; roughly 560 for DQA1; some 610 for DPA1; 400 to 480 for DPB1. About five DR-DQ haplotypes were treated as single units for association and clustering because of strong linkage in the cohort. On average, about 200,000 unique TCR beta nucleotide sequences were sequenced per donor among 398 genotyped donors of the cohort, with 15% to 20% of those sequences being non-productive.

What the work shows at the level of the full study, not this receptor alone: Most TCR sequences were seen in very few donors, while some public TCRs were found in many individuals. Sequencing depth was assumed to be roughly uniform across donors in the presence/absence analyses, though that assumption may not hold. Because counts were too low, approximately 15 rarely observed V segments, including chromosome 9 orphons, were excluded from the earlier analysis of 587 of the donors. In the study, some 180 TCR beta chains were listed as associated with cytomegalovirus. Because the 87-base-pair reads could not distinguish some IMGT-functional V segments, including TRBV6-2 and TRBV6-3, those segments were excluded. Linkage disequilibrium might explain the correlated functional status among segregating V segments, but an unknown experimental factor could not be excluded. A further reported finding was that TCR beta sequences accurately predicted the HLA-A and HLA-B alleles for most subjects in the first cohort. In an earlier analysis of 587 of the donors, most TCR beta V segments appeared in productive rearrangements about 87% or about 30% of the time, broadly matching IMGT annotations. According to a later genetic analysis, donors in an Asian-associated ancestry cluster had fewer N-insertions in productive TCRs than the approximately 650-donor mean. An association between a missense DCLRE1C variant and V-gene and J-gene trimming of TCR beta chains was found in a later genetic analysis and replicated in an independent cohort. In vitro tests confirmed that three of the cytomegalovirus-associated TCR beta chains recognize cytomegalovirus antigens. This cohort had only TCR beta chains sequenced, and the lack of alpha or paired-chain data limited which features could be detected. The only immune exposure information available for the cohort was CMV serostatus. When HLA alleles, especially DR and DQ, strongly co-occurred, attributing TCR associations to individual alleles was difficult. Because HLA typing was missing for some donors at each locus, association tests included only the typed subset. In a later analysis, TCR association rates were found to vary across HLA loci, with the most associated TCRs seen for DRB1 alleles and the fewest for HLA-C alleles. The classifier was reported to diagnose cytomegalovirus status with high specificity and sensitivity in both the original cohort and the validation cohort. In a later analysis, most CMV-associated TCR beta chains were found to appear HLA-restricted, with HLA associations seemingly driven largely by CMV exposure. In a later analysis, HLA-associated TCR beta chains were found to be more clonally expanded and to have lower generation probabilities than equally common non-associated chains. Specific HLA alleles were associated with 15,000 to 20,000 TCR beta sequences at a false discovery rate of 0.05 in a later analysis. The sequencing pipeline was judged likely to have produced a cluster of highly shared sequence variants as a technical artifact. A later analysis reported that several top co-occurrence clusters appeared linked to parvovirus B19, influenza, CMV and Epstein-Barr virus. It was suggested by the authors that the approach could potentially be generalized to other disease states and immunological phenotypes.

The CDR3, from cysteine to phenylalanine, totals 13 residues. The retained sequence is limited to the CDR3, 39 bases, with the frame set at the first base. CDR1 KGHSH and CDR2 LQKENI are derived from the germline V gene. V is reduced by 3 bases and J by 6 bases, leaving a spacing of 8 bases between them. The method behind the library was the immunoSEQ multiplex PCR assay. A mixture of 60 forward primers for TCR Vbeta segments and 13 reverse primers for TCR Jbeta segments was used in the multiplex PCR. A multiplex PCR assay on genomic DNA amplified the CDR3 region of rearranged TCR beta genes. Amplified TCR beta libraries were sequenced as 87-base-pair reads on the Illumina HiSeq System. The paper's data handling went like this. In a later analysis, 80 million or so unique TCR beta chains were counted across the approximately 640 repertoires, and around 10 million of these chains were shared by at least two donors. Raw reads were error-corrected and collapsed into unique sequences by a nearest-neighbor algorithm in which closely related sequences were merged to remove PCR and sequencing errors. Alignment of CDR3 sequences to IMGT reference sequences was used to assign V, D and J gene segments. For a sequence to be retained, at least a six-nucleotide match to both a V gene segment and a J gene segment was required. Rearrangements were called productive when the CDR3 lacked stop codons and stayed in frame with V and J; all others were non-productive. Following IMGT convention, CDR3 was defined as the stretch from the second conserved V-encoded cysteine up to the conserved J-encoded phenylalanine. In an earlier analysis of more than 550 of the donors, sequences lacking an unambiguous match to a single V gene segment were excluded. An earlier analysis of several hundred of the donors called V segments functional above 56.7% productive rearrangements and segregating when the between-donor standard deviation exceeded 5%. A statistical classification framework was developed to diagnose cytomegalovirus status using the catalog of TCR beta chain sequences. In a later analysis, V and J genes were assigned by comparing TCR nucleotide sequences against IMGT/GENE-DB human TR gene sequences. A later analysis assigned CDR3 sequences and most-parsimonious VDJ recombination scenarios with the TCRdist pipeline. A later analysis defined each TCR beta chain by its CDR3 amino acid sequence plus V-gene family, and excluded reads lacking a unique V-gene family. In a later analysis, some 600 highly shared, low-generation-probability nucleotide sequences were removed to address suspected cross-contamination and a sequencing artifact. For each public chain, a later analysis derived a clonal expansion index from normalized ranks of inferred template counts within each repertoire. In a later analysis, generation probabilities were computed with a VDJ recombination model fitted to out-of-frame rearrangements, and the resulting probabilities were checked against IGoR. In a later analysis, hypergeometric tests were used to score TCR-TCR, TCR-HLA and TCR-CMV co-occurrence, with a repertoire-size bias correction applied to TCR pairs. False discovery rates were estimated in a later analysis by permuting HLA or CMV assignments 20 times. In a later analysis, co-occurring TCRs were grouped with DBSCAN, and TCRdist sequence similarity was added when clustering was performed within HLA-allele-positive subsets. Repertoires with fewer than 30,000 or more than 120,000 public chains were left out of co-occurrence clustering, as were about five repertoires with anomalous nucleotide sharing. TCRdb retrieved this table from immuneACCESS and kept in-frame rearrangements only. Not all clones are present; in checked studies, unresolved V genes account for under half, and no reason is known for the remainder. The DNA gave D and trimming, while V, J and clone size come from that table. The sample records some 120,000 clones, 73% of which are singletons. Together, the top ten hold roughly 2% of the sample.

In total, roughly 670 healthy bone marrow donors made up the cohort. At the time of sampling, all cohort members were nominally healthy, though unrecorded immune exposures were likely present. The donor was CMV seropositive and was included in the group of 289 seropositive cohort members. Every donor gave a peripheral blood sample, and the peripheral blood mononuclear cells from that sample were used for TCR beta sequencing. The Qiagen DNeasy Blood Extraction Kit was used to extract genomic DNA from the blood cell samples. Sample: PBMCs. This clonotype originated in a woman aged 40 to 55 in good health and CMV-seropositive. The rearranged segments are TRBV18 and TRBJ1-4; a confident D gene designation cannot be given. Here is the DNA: TGTGCCAGCTCACCTCTAACGGATGAAAAACTGTTTTTT. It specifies CASSPLTDEKLFF.